The source of this TCR beta chain is a study of blood T cell repertoires in COVID-19 (dated by TCRdb to the early 2020s). Study-wide context: Collaborator samples came from the United States, Italy and Spain and covered acute and convalescent phases of COVID-19. The material from the prospective study consisted of cDNA or gDNA derived from T cells, B-cell-depleted T cells, or PBMCs. The dataset comprised deeply sampled blood TCRbeta repertoires from subjects exposed to, actively infected with, or recovered from COVID-19. The repertoires were made available in a free public database intended to serve as a resource for research on the immune response to SARS-CoV-2. The samples were drawn from two sources: the first 160 participants of the ongoing ImmuneRACE study, and 950 to 1,500 subjects contributed by 6 global collaborators. A de-identified subject ID, COVID-19 status, age in years and sex were almost always included in the sample metadata. Where available, HLA class I and class II types were taken from metadata supplied by the sample provider and were not determined by assay-based typing.

The collaborating institutions used their own protocols to collect whole blood in K2EDTA tubes. For TCRbeta analysis, collaborators shipped samples in one of three forms: frozen whole blood, isolated PBMCs, or DNA extracted from either of those sample types. The immunoSEQ Assay, a bias-controlled multiplex PCR, was used to amplify TCRbeta CDR3 regions from genomic DNA. The source study handled its data this way. The number of nucleated cells in each sample was estimated by amplification of reference gene primers within the assay. To quantify the absolute abundance of each unique TCRbeta CDR3 rearrangement, sequence reads were collapsed and filtered. For each sample, productive Simpson clonality was calculated by taking the square root of Simpson's diversity index across productive rearrangements. The immuneACCESS repertoire file appears here via TCRdb, limited to in-frame rearrangements. These files lack a portion of the clones; in checked studies, under half of the deficit traces to unresolved V genes, and the cause of the others is not known. V, J and clone size derive from that table, while D and trimming were established from the DNA sequence. Here the sample has roughly 250,000 clones; more than 65% occur a single time. Roughly 4.2% of the sample lies in the top ten.

Concerning this clone itself: The antigen it binds to is not known. No base quality values were provided; no much bigger clone lies one nucleotide off.

Results and caveats for the whole study, not just this receptor: Clinical and demographic metadata were provided uncurated, with the amount varying by source and participant.

The CDR3 goes from the cysteine to the phenylalanine over 17 residues. The sequence is cut down to CDR3 DNA, 51 bases in frame from base 1. At the junction V is shortened by 2 bases and J by 2 bases; bases outside the gene matches: 11. CDR1 SNHLY and CDR2 FYNNEI are derived from the germline V gene. The sequence derives from a woman in her thirties or forties with active or convalescent COVID-19. The chain couples TRBV2 to TRBJ1-2, and 7 junction bases match TRBD1. Specimen: peripheral blood. In nucleotides, the sequence is TGTGCCAGCAGTGAATTCATGAGGGGGCTAGCAAACTATGGCTACACCTTC. It codes for CASSEFMRGLANYGYTF.